This T cell receptor delta chain was observed in a study of Vδ1+ human thymocytes. The CDR3 contains 16 residues. Germline V CDR1 and CDR2: TSWWSYY, QGS. The V and J ends lost 0 bases and 6 bases respectively, with 17 bases between them. Of note for this clone: Its matching antigen is unknown.

Thymocytes were sorted as CD3+ TCRVdelta1+ TCRVdelta2- after alphabeta T cell depletion. Study results and limitations: Unexpected Vdelta2 sequences could cause misinterpretation of bulk repertoire data. Approximately 20% of thymic delta-chain sequences were Vdelta2, with few Vdelta3, unlike blood Vdelta1+ controls. In the thymus, TRG and TRD repertoires looked highly polyclonal with Gaussian CDR3 lengths.

Extracted RNA was reverse transcribed into cDNA. Pooled V-gene forward primers with one constant-region reverse primer generated the CDR3 amplicons by multiplex PCR. TCRdb used CATT to re-call clones from the multiplex PCR reads. The sample has approximately 25,000 delta-chain clones, over 25% seen once; the top ten hold 1.5% to 2%. This receptor was identified in a boy under two years old who had congenital heart surgery. The sequencing input was Vdelta1+ gamma-delta thymocytes from the thymus. The subset: FACS-sorted CD3+ TCRalphabeta- TCRVdelta1+ TCRVdelta2- thymocytes. J is TRDJ1 and V is TRDV1, with a weak D call TRDD3 (5 bases). This CDR3 reads CALGELLWDRVHKLIF. DNA of the CDR3: TGTGCTCTTGGGGAACTTCTGTGGGATCGGGTCCATAAACTCATCTTT.